A selection of T cell receptor beta chains follows, all from one sample in a study of OX40 agonist ivuxolimab in advanced cancers. Using immunoSEQ multiplex PCR, the repertoire was profiled, and TCRdb retains in-frame clones only, with some absent. The sample has around 63,000 clones; around 89% are singletons. Here the sequenced sample was CD4+ or CD8+ T cells sorted from blood, taken in a trial of the OX40 agonist ivuxolimab. The receptor set was obtained from an adult with an advanced solid tumor such as melanoma, head and neck, liver or kidney cancer. CDR3s include the opening cysteine and the closing phenylalanine or tryptophan. Fields, in order: CDR3 length, V gene, CDR3 protein.

15 | TRBV5-1 | CASSLRDRGLSPLHF
14 | TRBV5-1 | CASSLVGPQETQYF
15 | TRBV9 | CASSVVAGAADTQYF
12 | TRBV7-2 | CASSLGLAGQFF
17 | TRBV7-2 | CASSPQVTGLSNQPQHF
15 | TRBV27 | CASSLSSGFSYEQYF
13 | TRBV6-6 | CASSYLNSYEQYF
14 | TRBV2 | CASTKLVSHHEQYF
16 | TRBV7-3 | CASSLPIGLSPYEQYF
14 | TRBV2 | CASALGPTWDTQYF
12 | TRBV15 | CATSLERFGQYF
16 | TRBV18 | CASSPPKAASGNEQFF
15 | TRBV5-6 | CASSWGQGRGHEQYF
13 | TRBV6-5 | CASSRQGWETQYF
13 | TRBV7-2 | CASSQGRRTEAFF
13 | TRBV7-2 | CASSRGRRETQYF
14 | TRBV18 | CASSPVGESNTIYF
12 | TRBV6-6 | CASSTGYHGYTF
13 | TRBV2 | CAGRTGQTDTQYF
16 | TRBV5-1 | CASSLDFIASGNTIYF
14 | TRBV28 | CASLRTGLWETQYF
16 | TRBV29-1 | CSVDGVERTRNTEAFF
15 | TRBV18 | CASSPSGGINSPLHF
15 | TRBV2 | CASSVPGTSGYEQYF
15 | TRBV1 | CTSSQSGRLQETQYF
15 | TRBV5-1 | CASSLEGGLNTEAFF
13 | TRBV10-3 | CAIATSGPSEQYF
15 | TRBV7-9 | CASSQRGTNTGELFF
15 | TRBV5-1 | CASSPRGTGNNEQFF
15 | TRBV18 | CASSPVQGLNYGYTF
15 | TRBV19 | CASTPGRFWGYGYTF
12 | TRBV7-6 | CASSLEYDTQYF
14 | TRBV2 | CASSGPGGQETQYF
13 | TRBV29-1 | CSVERDRGTPQYF
14 | TRBV4-2 | CASSQDSMNTEAFF
14 | TRBV5-1 | CASSPGQTYNEQFF
18 | TRBV23-1 | CASSQSNRAEGNYCEAFF
14 | TRBV6-6 | CASSRRAGVYEQYF
13 | TRBV29-1 | CSVTGQGNDEQFF
15 | TRBV6-1 | CASSEAFGHTETQYF
16 | TRBV7-6 | CASSLAGGRSNDEQFF
14 | TRBV10-3 | CAIRDDRGGETQYF
15 | TRBV28 | CASSLTVAVGQPQHF
14 | TRBV27 | CASSQFHSGNTIYF
15 | TRBV11-2 | CASSLEASGAYEQYF